This T cell receptor beta chain was retrieved from a study of blood T cell repertoires in COVID-19. Repertoires were generated with immunoSEQ multiplex PCR, while TCRdb's copy carries only in-frame clones and drops some. The top ten clones hold 6.3% of a sample with some 300,000 clones, around 89% of them seen once. Material for sequencing was peripheral blood. The TCR was taken from a woman aged 45-65 years with COVID-19, enrolled during active disease.

The CDR3 DNA sequence: TGTGCCAGCAGCAAAGGGGGGACAGGGGAAAGCTATGGCTACACCTTC. It specifies CASSKGGTGESYGYTF. The chain recombines TRBV21-1 with TRBJ1-2; the table's TRBD1 call for D was not verified on the DNA. TRBV21-1 is labeled a pseudogene. The CDR3 has 16 amino acids.